Reported below is one TCR beta chain. The source of the sample is a study of blood T cell repertoires in COVID-19. Study overall: COVID-19 samples, acute and convalescent, were from the United States, Italy and Spain. From T cells, B-cell-depleted T cells, or PBMCs came the material, which was cDNA or gDNA.

Under the authors' procedure: Researchers report that nucleated cell counts were estimated from reference gene primer amplification. Here immunoSEQ multiplex PCR was the method, and the copy in TCRdb shows in-frame clones only, minus some. V and J calls and clone size follow that table, whereas D and trimming were derived from the DNA. Here the sample spans approximately 120,000 clones, over 70% being singletons. The V and J ends lost 6 bases and 3 bases respectively, with 15 bases between them. Germline V CDR1 and CDR2: MDHEN, SYDVKM. CDR3 size: 15 residues. The chain combines TRBV28 with TRBJ1-5, with D perhaps TRBD1 (5 bases). The sample taken for sequencing was peripheral blood. The source of this sequence is a human donor in a cohort sampled during active or convalescent COVID-19. For the CDR3, the DNA is TGTGCCAGCAGCTCGGCGGGACCAAACAATCAGCCCCAGCATTTT. It specifies CASSSAGPNNQPQHF.